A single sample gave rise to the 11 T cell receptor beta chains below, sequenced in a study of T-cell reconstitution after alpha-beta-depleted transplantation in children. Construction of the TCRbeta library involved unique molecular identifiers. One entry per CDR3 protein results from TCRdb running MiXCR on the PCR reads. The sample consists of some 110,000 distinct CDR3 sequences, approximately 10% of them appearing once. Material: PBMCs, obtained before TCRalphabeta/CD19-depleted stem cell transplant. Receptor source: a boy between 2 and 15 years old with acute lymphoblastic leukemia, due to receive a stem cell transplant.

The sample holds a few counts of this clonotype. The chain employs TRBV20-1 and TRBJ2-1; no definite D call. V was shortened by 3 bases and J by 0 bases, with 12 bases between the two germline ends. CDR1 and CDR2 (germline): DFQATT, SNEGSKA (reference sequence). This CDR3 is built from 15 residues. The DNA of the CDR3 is TGCAGTGCTAGGTCATTCTGGCACTCCTACAATGAGCAGTTCTTC. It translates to CSARSFWHSYNEQFF.

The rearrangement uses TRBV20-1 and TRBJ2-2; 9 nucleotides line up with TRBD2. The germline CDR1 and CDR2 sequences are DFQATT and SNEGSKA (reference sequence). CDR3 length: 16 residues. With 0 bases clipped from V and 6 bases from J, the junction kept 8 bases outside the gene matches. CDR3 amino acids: CSARDYLAGKAGELFF. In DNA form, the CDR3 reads TGCAGTGCTAGAGATTACCTAGCGGGAAAGGCCGGGGAGCTGTTTTTT.

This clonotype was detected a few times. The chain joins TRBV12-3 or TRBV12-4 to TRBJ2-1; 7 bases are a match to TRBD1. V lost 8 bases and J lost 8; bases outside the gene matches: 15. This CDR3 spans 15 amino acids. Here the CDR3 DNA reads TGTGCCAGCTGTAACTTAGGGGCAGGACAGGATGAGCAGTTCTTC. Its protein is CASCNLGAGQDEQFF.

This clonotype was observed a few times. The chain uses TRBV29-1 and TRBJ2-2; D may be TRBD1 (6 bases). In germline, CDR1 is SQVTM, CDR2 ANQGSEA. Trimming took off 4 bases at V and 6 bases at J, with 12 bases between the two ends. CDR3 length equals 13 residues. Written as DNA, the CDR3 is TGCAGCGTTGGGGCACAGGGATCCGGGGAGCTGTTTTTT. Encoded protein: CSVGAQGSGELFF.

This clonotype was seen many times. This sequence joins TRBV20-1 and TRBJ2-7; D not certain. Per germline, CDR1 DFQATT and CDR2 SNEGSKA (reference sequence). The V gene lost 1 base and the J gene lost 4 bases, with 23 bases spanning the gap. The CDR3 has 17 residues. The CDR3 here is CSARVPLVQSRLYEQYF. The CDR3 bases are TGCAGTGCTAGAGTCCCCTTGGTACAGAGCAGATTGTACGAGCAGTACTTC.

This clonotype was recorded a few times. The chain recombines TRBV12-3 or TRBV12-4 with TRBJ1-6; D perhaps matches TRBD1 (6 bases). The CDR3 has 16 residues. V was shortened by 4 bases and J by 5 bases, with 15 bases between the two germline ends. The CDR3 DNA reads TGTGCCAGCAGTTCACTTACAGGGCAGGATAATTCACCCCTCCACTTT. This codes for CASSSLTGQDNSPLHF.

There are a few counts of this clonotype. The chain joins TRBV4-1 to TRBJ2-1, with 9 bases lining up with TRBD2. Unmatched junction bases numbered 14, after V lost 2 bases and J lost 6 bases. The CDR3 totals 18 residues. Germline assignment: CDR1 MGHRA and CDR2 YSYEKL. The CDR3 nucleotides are TGCGCCAGCAGCCAACTTCGAGGGCTAGCGGGAAGTTCCAATGAGCAGTTCTTC. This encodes CASSQLRGLAGSSNEQFF.

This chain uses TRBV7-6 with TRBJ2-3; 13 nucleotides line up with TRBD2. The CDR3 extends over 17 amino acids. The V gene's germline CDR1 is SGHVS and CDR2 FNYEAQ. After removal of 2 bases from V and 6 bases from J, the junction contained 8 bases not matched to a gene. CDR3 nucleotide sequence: TGTGCCAGCAGCTTATACACTAGCGGGAGGGCCGGCGATACGCAGTATTTT. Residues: CASSLYTSGRAGDTQYF.

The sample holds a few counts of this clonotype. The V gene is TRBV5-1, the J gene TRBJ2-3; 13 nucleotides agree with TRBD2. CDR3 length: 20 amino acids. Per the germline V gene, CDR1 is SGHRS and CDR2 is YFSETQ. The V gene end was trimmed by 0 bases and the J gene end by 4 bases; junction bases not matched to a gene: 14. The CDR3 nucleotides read TGCGCCAGCAGCTTGGTAATCCTAGCCGGACTAGCGGGAGACCCAGATACGCAGTATTTT. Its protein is CASSLVILAGLAGDPDTQYF. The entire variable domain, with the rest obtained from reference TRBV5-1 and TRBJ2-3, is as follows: KAGVTQTPRYLIKTRGQQVTLSCSPISGHRSVSWYQQTPGQGLQFLFEYFSETQRNKGNFPGRFSGRQFSNSRSEMNVSTLELGDSALYLCASSLVILAGLAGDPDTQYFGPGTRLTVL.

The DNA of the CDR3 is TGTGCCAGCACATGGGGACCCAACTACAATGAGCAGTTCTTC. Residues: CASTWGPNYNEQFF. V and J are TRBV5-5 and TRBJ2-1; D tentatively fits TRBD1 or TRBD2 (5 bases each). CDR1 and CDR2 from the germline V gene are SGHKS and YYEKEE (reference sequence). Trimming removed 6 bases at V and 3 bases at J, with 13 bases between. The CDR3 contains 14 residues.

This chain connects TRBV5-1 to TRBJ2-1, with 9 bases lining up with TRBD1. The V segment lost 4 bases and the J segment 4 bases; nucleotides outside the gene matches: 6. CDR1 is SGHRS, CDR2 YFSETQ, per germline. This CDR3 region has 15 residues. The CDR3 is CASSLGTGIYNEQFF. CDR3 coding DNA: TGCGCCAGCAGCCTAGGGACAGGGATTTACAATGAGCAGTTCTTC.